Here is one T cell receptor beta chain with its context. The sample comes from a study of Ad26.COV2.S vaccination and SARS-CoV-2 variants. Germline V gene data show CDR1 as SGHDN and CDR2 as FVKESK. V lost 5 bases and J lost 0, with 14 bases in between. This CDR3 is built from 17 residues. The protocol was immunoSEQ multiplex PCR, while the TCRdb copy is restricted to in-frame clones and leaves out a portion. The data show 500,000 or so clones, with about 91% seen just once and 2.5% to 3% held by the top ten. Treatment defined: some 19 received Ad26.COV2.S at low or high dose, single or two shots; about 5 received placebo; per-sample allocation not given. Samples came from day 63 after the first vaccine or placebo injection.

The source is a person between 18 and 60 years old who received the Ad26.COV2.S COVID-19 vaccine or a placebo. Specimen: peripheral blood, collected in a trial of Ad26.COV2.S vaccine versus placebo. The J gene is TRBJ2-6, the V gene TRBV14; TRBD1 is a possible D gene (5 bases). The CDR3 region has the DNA TGTGCCAGCAGCTGGGGCCTGGTTCGCTCTGGGGCCAACGTCCTGACTTTC. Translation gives CASSWGLVRSGANVLTF.